These 2 T cell receptor beta chains came from one sample sequenced in a study of T cells expressing NK-cell markers. TCRdb reanalyzed the 5' RACE reads and collapses them to one entry per CDR3 protein, without DNA. This sample's table reports 400,000 to 450,000 distinct CDR3 sequences. The sample consisted of blood T cells: a sorted CD56 or NKG2C T cell subset, CD4+ or CD8+ T cells, or bulk PBMC T cells (not recorded which). The receptors originated from a woman aged 18 to 75 in good health.

The V gene is TRBV20-1, the J gene TRBJ2-3; with no DNA, the TCRdb D assignment of TRBD2 cannot be verified. Germline-derived CDR1 and CDR2 are DFQATT and SNEGSKA (reference sequence). This CDR3 spans 13 amino acids. CDR3 residues: CSARDLGTSRPYF.

J is TRBJ2-2 and V is TRBV7-9; TCRdb indicates TRBD1, and absent DNA this call remains unverified. Germline V lookup: CDR1 SEHNR, CDR2 FQNEAQ (reference sequence). The CDR3 extends over 16 amino acids. The CDR3 here is CASSERWDLNTGELFF.